The present entry profiles one TCR beta chain with its context. This sample is part of a study of shared clonotypes between healthy human individuals. The method was immunoSEQ multiplex PCR; TCRdb's version includes in-frame clones alone and lacks a portion of them. The sample consists of more than 1.2 million clones, approximately 98.5% of them appearing once. The sequencing input was naive CD4+ T cells sorted from blood. The subset was: CD45RA+ positively selected. This clonotype was obtained from a man aged 25 to 45 in good health.

The CDR3 is CASSYTSGWPDNEQFF. CDR3 coding DNA: TGCGCCAGCAGCTATACTAGCGGGTGGCCCGACAATGAGCAGTTCTTC. The chain links TRBV5-1 to TRBJ2-1; 9 bases match TRBD2. V dropped 3 bases and J dropped 5; count of bases not matched to a gene: 9. The CDR3 runs 16 residues. In germline, CDR1 is SGHRS, CDR2 YFSETQ.